This T cell receptor (beta chain) comes out of a study of blood T cell repertoires in COVID-19. The overall study: Collection of acute and convalescent COVID-19 samples took place in the United States, Italy and Spain. The cDNA or gDNA used as material had been derived from T cells, B-cell-depleted T cells, or PBMCs.

Germline V gives CDR1 SGHVS, CDR2 FNYEAQ. There are 17 residues in the CDR3. Trimming at V came to 3 bases and at J to 3 bases, leaving 11 bases not matched to a gene. In the authors' workflow: For nucleated cells, counts were estimated from reference gene primer amplification. Sequenced by immunoSEQ multiplex PCR; TCRdb stores in-frame clones only, minus some. Clonal size and the V and J genes are those of that table, whereas D and trimming came from the DNA. Here the sample spans 200,000 or so clones, 65% to 85% being singletons. The chain couples TRBV7-6 to TRBJ2-7; 10 nucleotides match TRBD2. The specimen was peripheral blood. The source is a woman aged 25 to 45 with acute or convalescent COVID-19. The CDR3 DNA follows: TGTGCCAGCAGCTTTACCCTTGGACTAGCGGAAAACTACGAGCAGTACTTC. Its protein is CASSFTLGLAENYEQYF.